A selection of T cell receptor beta chains follows, all from one sample in a study of shared clonotypes between healthy human individuals. TCRdb's table, derived via immunoSEQ multiplex PCR, lists solely in-frame clones and lacks some. The profile shows more than 450,000 clones, around 79% of them singletons. Sequencing was done on a sample of PBMCs. These receptors were taken from a woman between 40 and 55 years old in good health. Some clones in this sample may be carry-over from other donors' samples. Each CDR3 is given with its conserved first and last residue. Fields, in order: V gene, D gene, clone size, J gene, CDR3 DNA, CDR3 protein. A D gene is named only where the DNA matches it firmly. Some rows mark clone size as missing; the rest say once, few, many or name a class of expanded clone.

V: TRBV19; D: TRBD2; size: NA; J: TRBJ2-7; DNA: TGTGCCAGTAGTATCCGGGGGGACTACGAGCAGTACTTC; CDR3: CASSIRGDYEQYF
V: TRBV28; D: NA; size: NA; J: TRBJ2-2; DNA: TGTGCCAGCAGAGAATACCAGGCCTCCACCGGGGAGCTGTTTTTT; CDR3: CASREYQASTGELFF
V: TRBV2; D: NA; size: NA; J: TRBJ1-5; DNA: TGTGCCAGCAGTGGACAGGTAGGACAGCCCCAGCATTTT; CDR3: CASSGQVGQPQHF
V: TRBV28; D: NA; size: once; J: TRBJ1-6; DNA: TGTGCCAGCAGTCTGGGGAGGGGCGGTTCACCCCTCCACTTT; CDR3: CASSLGRGGSPLHF
V: TRBV5-5; D: TRBD1; size: few; J: TRBJ1-1; DNA: TGTGCCAGCAGCTGGTTGGGGACAGGGATGGGGAGCACTGAAGCTTTCTTT; CDR3: CASSWLGTGMGSTEAFF
V: TRBV5-5; D: NA; size: once; J: TRBJ1-1; DNA: TGTGCCAGCAGCTTAATAGGGAATACTGAAGCTTTCTTT; CDR3: CASSLIGNTEAFF
V: TRBV9; D: NA; size: NA; J: TRBJ2-3; DNA: TGTGCCAGCAGCCCAGCCGGGGCCGATACGCAGTATTTT; CDR3: CASSPAGADTQYF
V: TRBV27; D: NA; size: NA; J: TRBJ2-1; DNA: TGTGCCAGCAGTTTAACATCCAGGGGTAATTACAATGAGCAGTTCTTC; CDR3: CASSLTSRGNYNEQFF
V: TRBV5-4; D: TRBD2; size: NA; J: TRBJ2-7; DNA: TGTGCCAGCAGCTCCGGACTAGCGGGAGGTCGTGGGGAGCAGTACTTC; CDR3: CASSSGLAGGRGEQYF
V: TRBV28; D: NA; size: NA; J: TRBJ2-5; DNA: TGTGCCAGCAGTTTATGGGGCAGGGGAACCCAAGAGACCCAGTACTTC; CDR3: CASSLWGRGTQETQYF
V: TRBV11-2; D: NA; size: NA; J: TRBJ2-3; DNA: TGTGCCGTCAGGGCAGGCACTAGCACAGATACGCAGTATTTT; CDR3: CAVRAGTSTDTQYF
V: TRBV4-3; D: TRBD1; size: NA; J: TRBJ2-7; DNA: TGCGCCAGCAGCCAAGACAGGGGGTTATACGAGCAGTACTTC; CDR3: CASSQDRGLYEQYF
V: TRBV5-1; D: TRBD1; size: NA; J: TRBJ2-3; DNA: TGCGCCAGCAGCTTGATCCCGGACAGGGGGACAGATACGCAGTATTTT; CDR3: CASSLIPDRGTDTQYF
V: TRBV4-2; D: TRBD1; size: NA; J: TRBJ2-5; DNA: TGTGCCAGCAGCCAAGTCGGGACAGGGGCCTACAGAACCCAGTACTTC; CDR3: CASSQVGTGAYRTQYF
V: TRBV29-1; D: NA; size: NA; J: TRBJ1-2; DNA: TGCAGCGTTGACCAGGGAGATGGCTACACCTTC; CDR3: CSVDQGDGYTF
V: TRBV18; D: NA; size: NA; J: TRBJ1-1; DNA: TGTGCCAGCTCACCACCAGGAGGCCCCGGGGACACTGAAGCTTTCTTT; CDR3: CASSPPGGPGDTEAFF
V: TRBV5-1; D: NA; size: few; J: TRBJ2-6; DNA: TGCGCCAGCAGCCCCCAGGTAAACTCTGGGGCCAACGTCCTGACTTTC; CDR3: CASSPQVNSGANVLTF
V: TRBV15; D: NA; size: few; J: TRBJ1-1; DNA: TGTGCCACCAGCAGAGATGTCGGTTGGGACGAGAAAGCTTTCTTT; CDR3: CATSRDVGWDEKAFF
V: TRBV30; D: NA; size: NA; J: TRBJ2-1; DNA: TGTGCCTGGAGTCCCAGGGCGTATGAGCAGTTCTTC; CDR3: CAWSPRAYEQFF
V: TRBV5-1; D: NA; size: NA; J: TRBJ2-3; DNA: TGCGCCAGCAGCTTGGTTCCGTCAGATACGCAGTATTTT; CDR3: CASSLVPSDTQYF
V: TRBV28; D: TRBD1; size: NA; J: TRBJ2-3; DNA: TGTGCCAGCAGTTCCCCAGGGGGCAGCACAGATACGCAGTATTTT; CDR3: CASSSPGGSTDTQYF
V: TRBV5-4; D: TRBD1; size: NA; J: TRBJ2-3; DNA: TGTGCCAGCAGCTCCCAACCGGGACAGGGGGTTCATACGCAGTATTTT; CDR3: CASSSQPGQGVHTQYF
V: TRBV7-9; D: NA; size: few; J: TRBJ1-2; DNA: TGTGCCAGCAGCTTAGGACCGAGCTATGGCTACACCTTC; CDR3: CASSLGPSYGYTF
V: TRBV28; D: TRBD1; size: NA; J: TRBJ2-7; DNA: TGTGCCAGCAGTCCAACAACAGGGGCGCGGACCTACGAGCAGTACTTC; CDR3: CASSPTTGARTYEQYF
V: TRBV25-1; D: NA; size: few; J: TRBJ1-1; DNA: TGTGCCAGCAGTGACCGTTATGAAGCTTTCTTT; CDR3: CASSDRYEAFF
V: TRBV5-1; D: NA; size: NA; J: TRBJ2-3; DNA: TGCGCCAGCAGGGCCCTCGGGGACCTTACGCAGTATTTT; CDR3: CASRALGDLTQYF
V: TRBV6-5; D: NA; size: NA; J: TRBJ2-1; DNA: TGTGCCAGCACTCGACTGGGCCTAATGAAACAGTTCTTC; CDR3: CASTRLGLMKQFF
V: TRBV6-1; D: NA; size: NA; J: TRBJ1-6; DNA: TGTGCCAGCAGTGCAGCGAGGGCGCTTGGGAATTCACCCCTCCACTTT; CDR3: CASSAARALGNSPLHF
V: TRBV7-3; D: NA; size: NA; J: TRBJ1-3; DNA: TGTGCCAGCAGCCCAGGGATCGCCGCGGGAAACACCATATATTTT; CDR3: CASSPGIAAGNTIYF
V: TRBV10-3; D: TRBD1; size: once; J: TRBJ1-1; DNA: TGTGCCATGGGACAGTCAATGAACACTGAAGCTTTCTTT; CDR3: CAMGQSMNTEAFF
V: TRBV19; D: TRBD1; size: NA; J: TRBJ2-7; DNA: TGTGCCAGTAGGAACAGGGGGAACTCCTACGAGCAGTACTTC; CDR3: CASRNRGNSYEQYF
V: TRBV4-2; D: TRBD2; size: NA; J: TRBJ2-3; DNA: TGTGCCAGCAGCTCCCAAGACCACCTAGCGGAGCTCGATACGCAGTATTTT; CDR3: CASSSQDHLAELDTQYF
V: TRBV6-6; D: NA; size: NA; J: TRBJ2-1; DNA: TGTGCCAGCAGTTACTCGAAGCACTCGAATGAGCAGTTCTTC; CDR3: CASSYSKHSNEQFF
V: TRBV5-1; D: TRBD2; size: NA; J: TRBJ2-1; DNA: TGCGCCAGCAGCTTGAGTTCTGCGGGAGGGCCGGGCAATGAGCAGTTCTTC; CDR3: CASSLSSAGGPGNEQFF
V: TRBV18; D: TRBD2; size: NA; J: TRBJ2-7; DNA: TGTGCCAGCTCACCAAGGAGAGCGGGAGAATCGGGCGAGCAGTACTTC; CDR3: CASSPRRAGESGEQYF
V: TRBV5-1; D: TRBD2; size: NA; J: TRBJ2-7; DNA: TGCGCCAGCAGCCCTTTCCGGACTAGCGGGACGTTCTACGAGCAGTACTTC; CDR3: CASSPFRTSGTFYEQYF
V: TRBV27; D: TRBD1; size: once; J: TRBJ2-7; DNA: TGTGCCAGCAGACCCTTTCCGGGACAGGGCTACGAGCAGTACTTC; CDR3: CASRPFPGQGYEQYF